Here is one T cell receptor beta chain with its context. Its antigen is not identified. Primers: 60 Vbeta forward and 13 Jbeta reverse. Sequencing used immunoSEQ multiplex PCR; TCRdb keeps in-frame clones, though not all of them. The table gives 20,000 to 25,000 clones; the top ten clones make up around 23% of it. The data stem from a study of cytomegalovirus exposure and HLA in healthy donors. General study findings and limits: On later analysis, the bulk of CMV-associated TCR beta chains appeared to be HLA-restricted.

Germline V lookup: CDR1 MGHRA, CDR2 YSYEKL. This CDR3 contains 15 residues. J gave up 4 bases and V 0 bases, and 5 bases lay outside the gene matches. The chain has TRBV4-1 and TRBJ2-7, with TRBD1 identical over 8 bases. The receptor comes from a man between 60 and 75 years old in good health and CMV-seropositive. Sequencing input: PBMCs. CDR3 bases: TGCGCCAGCAGCCAAGATCAGACAGGGGATTACGAGCAGTACTTC. Its protein is CASSQDQTGDYEQYF.